The present T cell receptor (beta chain) was sequenced within a study of cytomegalovirus exposure and HLA in healthy donors. The PCR had 60 Vbeta and 13 Jbeta primers. Assay: immunoSEQ multiplex PCR; the TCRdb copy retains only in-frame clones and omits some. The data show around 180,000 clones, over 75% seen once. Sequenced: PBMCs. This TCR was recovered from a woman in her 50s in good health and CMV-seronegative.

The CDR3 bases are TGTGCCAGCAGAGACAGGGGACGACTCCCCTACGAGCAGTACTTC. This translates into CASRDRGRLPYEQYF. The chain employs TRBV27 and TRBJ2-5; 8 nucleotides agree with TRBD1. The DNA end favors TRBJ2-7, so the J call may be wrong. CDR3 size: 15 residues. Per germline, CDR1 MNHEY and CDR2 SMNVEV (reference sequence).